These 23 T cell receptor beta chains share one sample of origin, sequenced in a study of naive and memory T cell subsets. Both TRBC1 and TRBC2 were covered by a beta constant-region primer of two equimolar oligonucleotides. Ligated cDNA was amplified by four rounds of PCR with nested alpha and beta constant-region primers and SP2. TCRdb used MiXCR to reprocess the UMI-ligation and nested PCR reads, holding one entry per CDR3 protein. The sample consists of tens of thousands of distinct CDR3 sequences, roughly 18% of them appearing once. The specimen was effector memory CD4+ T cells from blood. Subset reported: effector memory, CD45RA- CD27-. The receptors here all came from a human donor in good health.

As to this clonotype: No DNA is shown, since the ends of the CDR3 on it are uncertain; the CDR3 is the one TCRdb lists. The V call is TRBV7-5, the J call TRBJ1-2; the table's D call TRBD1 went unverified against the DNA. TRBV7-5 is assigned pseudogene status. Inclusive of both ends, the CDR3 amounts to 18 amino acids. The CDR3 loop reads CISVPEAPRTDPEDGYTF.

CDR3 sequence: CASSRGQNSPLHF. The CDR3 DNA reads as TGTGCCAGCAGCCGGGGACAGAATTCACCCCTCCACTTT. The genes are TRBV6-5 and TRBJ1-6, with 7 positions matching TRBD1. CDR3 length: 13 amino acids. Germline V gene data show CDR1 as MNHEY and CDR2 as SVGAGI. Germline trimming cut 6 bases from V and 7 bases from J; bases unmatched to any gene: 3.

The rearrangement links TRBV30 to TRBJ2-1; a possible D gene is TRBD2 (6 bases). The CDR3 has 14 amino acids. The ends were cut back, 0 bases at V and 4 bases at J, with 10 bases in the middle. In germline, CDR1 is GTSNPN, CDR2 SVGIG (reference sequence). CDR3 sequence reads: CAWSVGRGYNEQFF. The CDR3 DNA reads TGTGCCTGGAGTGTCGGGCGGGGATACAATGAGCAGTTCTTC.

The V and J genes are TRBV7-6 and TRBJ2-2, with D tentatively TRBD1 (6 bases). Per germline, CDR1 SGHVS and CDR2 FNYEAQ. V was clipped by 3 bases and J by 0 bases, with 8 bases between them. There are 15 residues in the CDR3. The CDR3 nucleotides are TGTGCCAGCAGCTTGAACAGGGCGAACACCGGGGAGCTGTTTTTT. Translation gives CASSLNRANTGELFF.

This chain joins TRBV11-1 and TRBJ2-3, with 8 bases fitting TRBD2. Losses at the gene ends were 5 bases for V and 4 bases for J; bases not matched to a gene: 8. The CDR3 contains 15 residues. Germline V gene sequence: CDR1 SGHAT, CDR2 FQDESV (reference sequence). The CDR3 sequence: CASSGPAGVSDTQYF. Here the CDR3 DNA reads TGTGCCAGCAGCGGCCCAGCGGGAGTTTCAGATACGCAGTATTTT.

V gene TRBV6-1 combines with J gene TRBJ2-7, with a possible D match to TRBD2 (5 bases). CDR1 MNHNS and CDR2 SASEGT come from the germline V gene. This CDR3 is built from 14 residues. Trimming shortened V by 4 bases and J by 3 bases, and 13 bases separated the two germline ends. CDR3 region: CASSVRTGSYEQYF. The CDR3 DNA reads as TGTGCCAGCAGTGTGAGGACGGGAAGCTACGAGCAGTACTTC.

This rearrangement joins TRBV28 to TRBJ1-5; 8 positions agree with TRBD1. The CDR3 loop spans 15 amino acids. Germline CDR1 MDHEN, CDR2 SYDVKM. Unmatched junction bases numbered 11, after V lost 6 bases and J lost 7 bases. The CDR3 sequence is CASSNRGEARQPQHF. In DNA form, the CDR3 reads TGTGCCAGCAGCAACAGGGGGGAAGCAAGACAGCCCCAGCATTTT.

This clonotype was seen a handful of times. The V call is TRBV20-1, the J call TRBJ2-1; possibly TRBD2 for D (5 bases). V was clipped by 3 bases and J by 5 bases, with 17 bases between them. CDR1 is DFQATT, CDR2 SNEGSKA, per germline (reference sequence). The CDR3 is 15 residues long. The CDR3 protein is CSASHLARLDNEQFF. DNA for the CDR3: TGCAGTGCTAGCCATCTAGCCAGATTAGACAATGAGCAGTTCTTC.

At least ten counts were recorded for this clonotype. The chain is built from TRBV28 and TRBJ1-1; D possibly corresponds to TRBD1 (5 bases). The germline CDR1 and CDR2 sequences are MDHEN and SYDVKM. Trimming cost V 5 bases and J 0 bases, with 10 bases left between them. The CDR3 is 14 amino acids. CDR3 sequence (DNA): TGTGCCAGCAGTATCAGGGTAATGAACACTGAAGCTTTCTTT. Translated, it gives CASSIRVMNTEAFF.

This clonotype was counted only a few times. The CDR3 reads CASSGQGWGQFF. In DNA, the CDR3 is TGTGCCAGCAGTGGGCAGGGCTGGGGGCAGTTCTTC. The rearrangement links TRBV6-1 to TRBJ2-1; tentatively, D is TRBD1 (5 bases). V lost 4 bases and J lost 12, with 13 bases in between. CDR1 is MNHNS and CDR2 is SASEGT in the germline V gene. CDR3 size: 12 residues.

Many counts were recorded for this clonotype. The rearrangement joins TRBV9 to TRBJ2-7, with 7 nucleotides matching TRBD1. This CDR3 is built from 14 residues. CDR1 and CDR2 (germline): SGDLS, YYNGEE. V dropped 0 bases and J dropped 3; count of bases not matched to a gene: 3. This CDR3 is CASSVGDRHYEQYF. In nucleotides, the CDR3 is TGTGCCAGCAGCGTAGGGGACAGACACTACGAGCAGTACTTC.

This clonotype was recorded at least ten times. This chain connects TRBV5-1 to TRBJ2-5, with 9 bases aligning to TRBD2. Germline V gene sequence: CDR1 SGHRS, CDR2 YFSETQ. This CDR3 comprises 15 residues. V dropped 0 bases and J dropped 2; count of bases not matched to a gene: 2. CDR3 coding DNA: TGCGCCAGCAGCTTGGCGCTAGCGGGGCAAGAGACCCAGTACTTC. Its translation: CASSLALAGQETQYF.

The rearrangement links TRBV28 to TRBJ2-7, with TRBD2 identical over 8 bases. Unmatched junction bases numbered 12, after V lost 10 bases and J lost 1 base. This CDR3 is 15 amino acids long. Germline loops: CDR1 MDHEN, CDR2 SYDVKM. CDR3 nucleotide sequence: TGTGCCACCAACACATTCCCGGGGGGGTCCTACGAGCAGTACTTC. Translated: CATNTFPGGSYEQYF.

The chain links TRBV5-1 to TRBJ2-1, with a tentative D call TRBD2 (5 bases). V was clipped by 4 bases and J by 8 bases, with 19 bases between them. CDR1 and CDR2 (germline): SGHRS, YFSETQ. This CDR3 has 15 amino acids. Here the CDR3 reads CASSRRFGVLDEQFF. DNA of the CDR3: TGCGCCAGCAGCAGGAGGTTTGGGGTTTTGGATGAGCAGTTCTTC.

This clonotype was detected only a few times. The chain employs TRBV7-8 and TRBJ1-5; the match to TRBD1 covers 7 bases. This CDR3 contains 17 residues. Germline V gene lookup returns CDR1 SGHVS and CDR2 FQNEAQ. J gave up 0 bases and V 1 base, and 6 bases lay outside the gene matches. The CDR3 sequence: CASSLGYRGDSNQPQHF. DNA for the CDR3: TGTGCCAGCAGCTTAGGGTACAGGGGTGATAGCAATCAGCCCCAGCATTTT.

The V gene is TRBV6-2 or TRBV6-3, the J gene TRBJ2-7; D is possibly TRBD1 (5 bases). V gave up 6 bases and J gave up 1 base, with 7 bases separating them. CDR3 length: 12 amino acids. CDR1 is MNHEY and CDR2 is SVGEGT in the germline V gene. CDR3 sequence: CASSRQSYEQYF. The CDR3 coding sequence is TGTGCCAGCAGCCGACAGTCCTACGAGCAGTACTTC.

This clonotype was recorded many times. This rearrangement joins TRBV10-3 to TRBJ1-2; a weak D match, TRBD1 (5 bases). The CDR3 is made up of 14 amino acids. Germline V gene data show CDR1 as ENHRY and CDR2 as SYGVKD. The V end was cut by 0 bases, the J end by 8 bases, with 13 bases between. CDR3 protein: CAISESSGRPGYTF. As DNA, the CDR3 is TGTGCCATCAGTGAGTCCTCGGGACGCCCAGGCTACACCTTC.

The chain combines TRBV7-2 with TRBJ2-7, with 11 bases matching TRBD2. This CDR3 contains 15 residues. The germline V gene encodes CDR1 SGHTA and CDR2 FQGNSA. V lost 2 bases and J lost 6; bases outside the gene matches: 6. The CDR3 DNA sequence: TGTGCCAGCAGCTTATTGGGACTAGCGGTCGGCGAGCAGTACTTC. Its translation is CASSLLGLAVGEQYF.

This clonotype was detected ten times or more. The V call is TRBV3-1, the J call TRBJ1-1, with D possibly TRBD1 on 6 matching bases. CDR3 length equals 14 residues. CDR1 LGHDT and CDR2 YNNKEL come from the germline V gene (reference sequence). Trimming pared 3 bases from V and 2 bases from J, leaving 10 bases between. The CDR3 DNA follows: TGTGCCAGCAGCCACAGACAGGCCAACACTGAAGCTTTCTTT. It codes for CASSHRQANTEAFF.

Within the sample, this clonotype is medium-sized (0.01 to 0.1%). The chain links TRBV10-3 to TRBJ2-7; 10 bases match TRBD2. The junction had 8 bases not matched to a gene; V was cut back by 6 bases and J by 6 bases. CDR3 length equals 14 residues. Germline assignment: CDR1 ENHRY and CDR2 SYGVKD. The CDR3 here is CAIRGLAGVGEQYF. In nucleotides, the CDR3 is TGTGCCATCAGAGGCCTAGCGGGAGTAGGCGAGCAGTACTTC.

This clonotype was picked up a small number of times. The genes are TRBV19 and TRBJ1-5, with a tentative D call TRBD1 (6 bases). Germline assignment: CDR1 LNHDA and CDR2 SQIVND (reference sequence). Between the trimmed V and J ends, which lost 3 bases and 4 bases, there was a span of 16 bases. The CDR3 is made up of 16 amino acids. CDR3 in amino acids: CASSMMGAQGNQPQHF. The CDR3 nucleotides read TGTGCCAGTAGTATGATGGGTGCACAGGGAAATCAGCCCCAGCATTTT.

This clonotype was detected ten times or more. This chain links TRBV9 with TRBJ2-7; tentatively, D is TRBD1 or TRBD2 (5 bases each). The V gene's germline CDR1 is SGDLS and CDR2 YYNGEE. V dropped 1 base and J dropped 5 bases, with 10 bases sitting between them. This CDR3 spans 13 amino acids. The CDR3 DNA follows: TGTGCCAGCAGCGTACGAGGGGTCGACGAGCAGTACTTC. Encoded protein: CASSVRGVDEQYF.

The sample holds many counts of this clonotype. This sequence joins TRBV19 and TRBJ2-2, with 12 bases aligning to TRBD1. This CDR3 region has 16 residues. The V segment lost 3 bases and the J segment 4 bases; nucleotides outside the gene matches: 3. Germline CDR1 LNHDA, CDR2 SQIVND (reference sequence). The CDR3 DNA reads TGTGCCAGTAGTATGGGACAGGGGGCAGGCACCGGGGAGCTGTTTTTT. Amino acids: CASSMGQGAGTGELFF.